The entry below describes one T cell receptor beta chain. A much bigger clone sits one base away, suggesting this may be a read error. TCRdb reprocessed the multiplex PCR reads with MiXCR, giving one entry per CDR3 protein. This sample carries 20,000 to 25,000 distinct CDR3 sequences, approximately 31% of them seen once, and the ten largest clones take over 8.5%. The data are from a study of breast tumors, draining lymph nodes, adjacent tissues. The CDR3 contains 11 residues. V lost 0 bases to trimming and J lost 14 bases, with 13 bases between them. CDR1 and CDR2 from the germline V gene are GTSNPN and SVGIG (reference sequence).

The clonotype originates from a female donor with breast cancer. Some clones in this sample may be carry-over from other donors' samples. The chain carries TRBV30 and TRBJ1-2; D ambiguous. The sequenced sample was breast tumor tissue. Here the CDR3 reads CAWSVGPIATF. CDR3 DNA: TGTGCCTGGAGTGTTGGTCCCATCGCAACCTTC.